This TCR beta chain is from a study of T cell responses to AZD1222 COVID-19 vaccine. Study-level points and caveats: Donors, mostly white British, included more females; clonal diversity was possibly underestimated. Only five or six people who got AZD1222 tested seropositive at baseline.

This CDR3 is built from 13 residues. CDR1 is SGDLS, CDR2 YYNGEE, per germline. V lost 8 bases and J lost 10, with 16 bases in between. The table came from immunoSEQ multiplex PCR; TCRdb's copy has only in-frame clones and leaves some out. The sample has 150,000 to 160,000 clones, less than 90% seen once. This clone occurred a few times. The antigen is unknown. The sequence was collected from an adult who had recovered from COVID-19. Sequencing used peripheral blood, obtained after recovery from COVID-19. The chain joins TRBV9 to TRBJ1-6; D unclear. The CDR3 DNA reads as TGTGCCAGTCAGGCAGAGGGAGGCTCACCCCTCCACTTT. Residues: CASQAEGGSPLHF.